This record concerns one TCR beta chain sequence. The data derive from a study of blood T cell repertoires in COVID-19. Study-level information: Samples taken during acute and convalescent COVID-19 were collected in the United States, Italy and Spain. The analysed material was cDNA or gDNA that came from T cells, B-cell-depleted T cells, or PBMCs.

In the study's own analysis: Reference gene primer amplification in the assay estimated nucleated cell counts. Repertoires were generated with immunoSEQ multiplex PCR, while TCRdb's copy carries only in-frame clones and drops some. That table is the source of V, J and clone size, and D and trimming were worked out from the DNA. The sample consists of 90,000 or so clones, 75% to 90% of them appearing once. The sequenced material came from peripheral blood. This receptor was identified in a man aged 80 or over with active or convalescent COVID-19.

The CDR3 bases are TGTGCCAGCTCACCAGAGAGGGGGTACACTGAAGCTTTCTTT. This encodes CASSPERGYTEAFF. The J gene is TRBJ1-1, the V gene TRBV18, with D perhaps matching TRBD1 (6 bases). The CDR3 length is 14 residues. V lost 2 bases, J lost 3 bases, and 10 bases lay in between. The germline gives CDR1 KGHSH, CDR2 LQKENI.